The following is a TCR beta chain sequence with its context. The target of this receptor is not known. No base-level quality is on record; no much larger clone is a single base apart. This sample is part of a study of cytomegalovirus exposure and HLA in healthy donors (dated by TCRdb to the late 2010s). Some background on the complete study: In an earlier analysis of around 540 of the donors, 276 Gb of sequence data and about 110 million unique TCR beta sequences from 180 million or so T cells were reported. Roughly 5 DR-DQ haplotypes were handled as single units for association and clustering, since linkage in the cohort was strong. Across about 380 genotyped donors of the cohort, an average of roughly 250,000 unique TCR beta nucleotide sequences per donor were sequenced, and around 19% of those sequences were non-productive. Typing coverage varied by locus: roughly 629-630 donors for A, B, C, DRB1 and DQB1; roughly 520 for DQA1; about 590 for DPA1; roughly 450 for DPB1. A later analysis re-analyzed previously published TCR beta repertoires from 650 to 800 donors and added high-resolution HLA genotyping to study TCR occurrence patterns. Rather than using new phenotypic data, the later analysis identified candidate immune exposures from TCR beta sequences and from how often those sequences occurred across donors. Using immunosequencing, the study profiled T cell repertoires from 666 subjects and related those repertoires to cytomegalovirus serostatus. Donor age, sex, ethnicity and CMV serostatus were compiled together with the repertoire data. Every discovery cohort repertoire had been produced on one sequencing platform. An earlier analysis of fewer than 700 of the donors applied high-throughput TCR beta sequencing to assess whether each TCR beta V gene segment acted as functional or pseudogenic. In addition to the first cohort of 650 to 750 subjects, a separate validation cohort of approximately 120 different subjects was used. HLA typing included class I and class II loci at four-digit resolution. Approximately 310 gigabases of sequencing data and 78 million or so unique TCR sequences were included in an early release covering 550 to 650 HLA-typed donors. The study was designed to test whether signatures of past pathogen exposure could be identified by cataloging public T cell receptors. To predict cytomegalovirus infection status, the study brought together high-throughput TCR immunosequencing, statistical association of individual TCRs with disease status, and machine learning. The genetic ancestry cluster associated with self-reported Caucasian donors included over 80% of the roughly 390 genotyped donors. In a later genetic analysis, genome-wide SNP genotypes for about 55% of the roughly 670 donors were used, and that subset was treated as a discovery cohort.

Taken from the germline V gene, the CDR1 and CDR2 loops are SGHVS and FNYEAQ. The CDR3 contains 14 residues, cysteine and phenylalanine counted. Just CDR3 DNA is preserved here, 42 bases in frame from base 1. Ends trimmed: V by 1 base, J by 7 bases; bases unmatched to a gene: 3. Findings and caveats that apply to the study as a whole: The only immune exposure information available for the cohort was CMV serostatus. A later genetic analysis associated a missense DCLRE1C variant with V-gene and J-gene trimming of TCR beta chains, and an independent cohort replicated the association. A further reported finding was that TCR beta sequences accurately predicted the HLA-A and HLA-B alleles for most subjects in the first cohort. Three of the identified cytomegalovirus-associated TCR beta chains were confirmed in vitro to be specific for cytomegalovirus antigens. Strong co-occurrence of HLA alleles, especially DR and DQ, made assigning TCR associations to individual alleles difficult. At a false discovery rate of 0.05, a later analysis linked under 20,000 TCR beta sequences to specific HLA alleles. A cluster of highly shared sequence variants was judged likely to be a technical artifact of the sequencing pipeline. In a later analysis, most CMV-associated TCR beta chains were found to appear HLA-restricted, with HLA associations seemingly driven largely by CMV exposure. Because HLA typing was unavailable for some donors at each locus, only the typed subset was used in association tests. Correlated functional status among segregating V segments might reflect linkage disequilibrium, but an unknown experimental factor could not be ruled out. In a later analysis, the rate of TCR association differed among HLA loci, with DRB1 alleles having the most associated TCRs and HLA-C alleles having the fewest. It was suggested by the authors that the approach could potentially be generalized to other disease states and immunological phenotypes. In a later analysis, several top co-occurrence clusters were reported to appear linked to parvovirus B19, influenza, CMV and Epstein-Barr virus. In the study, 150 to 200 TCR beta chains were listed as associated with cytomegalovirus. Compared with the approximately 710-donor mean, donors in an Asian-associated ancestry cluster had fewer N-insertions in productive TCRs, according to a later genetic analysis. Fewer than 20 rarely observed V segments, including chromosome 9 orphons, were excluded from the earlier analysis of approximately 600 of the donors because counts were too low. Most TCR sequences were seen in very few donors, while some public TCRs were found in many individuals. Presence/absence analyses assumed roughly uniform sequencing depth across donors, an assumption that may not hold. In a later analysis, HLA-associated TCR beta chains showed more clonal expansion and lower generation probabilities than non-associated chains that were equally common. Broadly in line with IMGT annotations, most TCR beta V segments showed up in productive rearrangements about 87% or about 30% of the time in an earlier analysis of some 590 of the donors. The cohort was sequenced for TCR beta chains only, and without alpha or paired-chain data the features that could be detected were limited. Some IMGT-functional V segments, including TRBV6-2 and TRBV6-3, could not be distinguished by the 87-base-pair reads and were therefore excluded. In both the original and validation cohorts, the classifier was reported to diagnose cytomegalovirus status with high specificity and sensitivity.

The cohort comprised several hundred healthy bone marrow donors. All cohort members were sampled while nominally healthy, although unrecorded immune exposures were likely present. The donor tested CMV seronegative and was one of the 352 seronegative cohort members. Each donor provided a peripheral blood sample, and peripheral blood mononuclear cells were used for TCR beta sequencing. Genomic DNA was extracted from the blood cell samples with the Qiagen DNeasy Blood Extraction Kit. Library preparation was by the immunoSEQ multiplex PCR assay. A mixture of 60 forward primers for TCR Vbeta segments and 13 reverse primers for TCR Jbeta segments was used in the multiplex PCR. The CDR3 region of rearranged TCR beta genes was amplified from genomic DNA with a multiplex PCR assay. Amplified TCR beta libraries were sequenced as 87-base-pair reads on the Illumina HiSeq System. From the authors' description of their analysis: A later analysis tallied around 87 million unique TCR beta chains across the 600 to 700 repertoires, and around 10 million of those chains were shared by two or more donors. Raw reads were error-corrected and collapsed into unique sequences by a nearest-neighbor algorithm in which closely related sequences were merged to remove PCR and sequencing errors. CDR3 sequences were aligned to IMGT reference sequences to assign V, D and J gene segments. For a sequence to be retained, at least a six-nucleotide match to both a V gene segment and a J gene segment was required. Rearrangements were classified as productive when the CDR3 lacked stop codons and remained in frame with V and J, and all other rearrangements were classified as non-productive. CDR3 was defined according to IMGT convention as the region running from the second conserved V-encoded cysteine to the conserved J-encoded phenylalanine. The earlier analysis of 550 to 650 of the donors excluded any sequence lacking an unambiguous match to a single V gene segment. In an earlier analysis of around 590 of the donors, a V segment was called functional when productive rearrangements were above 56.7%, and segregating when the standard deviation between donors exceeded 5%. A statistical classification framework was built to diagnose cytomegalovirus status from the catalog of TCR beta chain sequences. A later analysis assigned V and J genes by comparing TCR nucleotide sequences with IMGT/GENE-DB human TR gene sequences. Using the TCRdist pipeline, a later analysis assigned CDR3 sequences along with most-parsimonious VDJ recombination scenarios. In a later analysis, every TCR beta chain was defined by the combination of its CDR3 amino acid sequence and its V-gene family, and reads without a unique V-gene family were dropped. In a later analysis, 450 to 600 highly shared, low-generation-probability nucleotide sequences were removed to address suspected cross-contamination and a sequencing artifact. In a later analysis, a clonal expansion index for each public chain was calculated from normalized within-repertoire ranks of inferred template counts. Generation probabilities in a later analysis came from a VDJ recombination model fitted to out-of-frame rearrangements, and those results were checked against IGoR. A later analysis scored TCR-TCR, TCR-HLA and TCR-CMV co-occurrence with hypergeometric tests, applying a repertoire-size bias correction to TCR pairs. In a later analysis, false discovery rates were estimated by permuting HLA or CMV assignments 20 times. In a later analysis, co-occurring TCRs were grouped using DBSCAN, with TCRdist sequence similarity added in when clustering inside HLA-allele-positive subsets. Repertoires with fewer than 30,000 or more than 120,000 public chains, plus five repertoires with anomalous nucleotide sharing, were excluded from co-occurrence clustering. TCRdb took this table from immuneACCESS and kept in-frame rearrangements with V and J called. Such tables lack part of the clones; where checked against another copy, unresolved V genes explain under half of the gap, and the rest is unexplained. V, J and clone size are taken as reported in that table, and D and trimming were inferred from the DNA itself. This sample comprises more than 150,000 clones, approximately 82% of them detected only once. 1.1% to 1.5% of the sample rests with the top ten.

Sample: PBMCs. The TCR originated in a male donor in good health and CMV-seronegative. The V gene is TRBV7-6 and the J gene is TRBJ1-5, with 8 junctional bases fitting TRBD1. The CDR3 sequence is CASSLGGQGQPQHF. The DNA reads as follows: TGTGCCAGCAGCTTAGGTGGACAGGGACAGCCCCAGCATTTT.